These 6 T cell receptor beta chains were sequenced from one sample in a study of OX40 agonist ivuxolimab in advanced cancers. TCRdb keeps only in-frame clones here, not all; method: immunoSEQ multiplex PCR. The sample records 95,000 to 150,000 clones, around 95% being singletons. Sequenced material: CD4+ or CD8+ T cells sorted from blood, taken in a trial of the OX40 agonist ivuxolimab. Receptors were obtained from an adult with an advanced solid tumor such as melanoma, head and neck, liver or kidney cancer.

The CDR3 nucleotides are TGTGCCAGCAGCAAGGGCGCGGGAGTGACAGATACGCAGTATTTT. Translating it yields CASSKGAGVTDTQYF. This rearrangement joins TRBV7-2 to TRBJ2-3; 7 nucleotides align to TRBD2. CDR1 is SGHTA and CDR2 is FQGNSA in the germline V gene. J gave up 3 bases and V 5 bases, and 8 bases lay outside the gene matches. CDR3 length: 15 residues.

This chain joins TRBV9 and TRBJ1-1; 8 bases are a match to TRBD1. This CDR3 contains 16 residues. V was clipped by 0 bases and J by 2 bases; unmatched bases: 6. Germline V CDR1 and CDR2: SGDLS, YYNGEE. CDR3 in amino acids: CASSVVPRGQNTEAFF. The CDR3 DNA sequence: TGTGCCAGCAGCGTAGTCCCCAGGGGGCAAAACACTGAAGCTTTCTTT.

Only one count was recorded for this clone. The V call is TRBV7-9, the J call TRBJ1-1; D unclear. Germline values: CDR1 SEHNR, CDR2 FQNEAQ (reference sequence). V shed 1 base and J shed 2 bases, with 2 bases lying between them. The CDR3 is 12 amino acids. The CDR3 DNA is TGTGCCAGCAGCTTAGATAACACTGAAGCTTTCTTT. Protein: CASSLDNTEAFF.

J is TRBJ2-2 and V is TRBV18; 12 nucleotides match TRBD2. The length of the CDR3 is 19 residues. Germline assignment: CDR1 KGHSH and CDR2 LQKENI. The V and J ends lost 3 bases and 2 bases, in that order; junction bases with no gene match: 10. CDR3 DNA: TGTGCCAGCTCACCGGCGGGACTAGCGGGTTTCTCTAACACCGGGGAGCTGTTTTTT. It codes for CASSPAGLAGFSNTGELFF.

The rearrangement uses TRBV19 and TRBJ1-2; D ambiguous. V dropped 4 bases and J dropped 3 bases, with 12 bases sitting between them. Germline loops: CDR1 LNHDA, CDR2 SQIVND (reference sequence). The CDR3 has 14 residues. The CDR3, as DNA: TGTGCCAGTAGTACCGGCGGGGTTTACTATGGCTACACCTTC. Translated: CASSTGGVYYGYTF.

The chain couples TRBV7-9 to TRBJ1-1; 8 nucleotides match TRBD1. V was pared by 2 bases and J by 4 bases, with 9 bases of the junction left unmatched. Germline V gene sequence: CDR1 SEHNR, CDR2 FQNEAQ (reference sequence). CDR3 length: 16 residues. The CDR3 nucleotides are TGTGCCAGCAGCTTATGGTCAGGGGGCACGGGCACTGAAGCTTTCTTT. Residues: CASSLWSGGTGTEAFF.